These 17 T cell receptor beta chains share one sample of origin, sequenced in a study of T cell responses to AZD1222 COVID-19 vaccine. Data came from immunoSEQ multiplex PCR; TCRdb stores just in-frame clones and leaves some out. The repertoire holds roughly 150,000 clones, with approximately 92% as singletons. The starting material was peripheral blood, obtained on day 0 of AZD1222 vaccination. Source of these receptors: an adult in good health.

This clone was seen more than once but under ten times. The V gene is TRBV6-5, the J gene TRBJ1-5; the D is unclear. Trimming pared 0 bases from V and 0 bases from J, leaving 6 bases between. The CDR3 is made up of 15 amino acids. Per the germline V gene, CDR1 is MNHEY and CDR2 is SVGAGI. The CDR3 DNA reads TGTGCCAGCAGTTACTCTCGGCATAGCAATCAGCCCCAGCATTTT. Its protein is CASSYSRHSNQPQHF.

V usage is TRBV18 and J usage is TRBJ2-7, with D perhaps TRBD2 (6 bases). V was shortened by 1 base and J by 3 bases, with 13 bases between the two germline ends. This CDR3 comprises 15 residues. Germline lookup yields CDR1 KGHSH and CDR2 LQKENI. Here the CDR3 DNA reads TGTGCCAGCTCACCACTTCGGGAGCGGTACTACGAGCAGTACTTC. Translation gives CASSPLRERYYEQYF.

The J gene is TRBJ2-7, the V gene TRBV5-1; the D gene is possibly TRBD2 (6 bases). The CDR3 contains 14 residues. V was pared by 6 bases and J by 3 bases, with 16 bases between. Germline assignment: CDR1 SGHRS and CDR2 YFSETQ. The CDR3 DNA reads TGCGCCAGCAACAGGCTGGAGGGGAACTACGAGCAGTACTTC. The encoded protein is CASNRLEGNYEQYF.

The chain recombines TRBV30 with TRBJ2-1, with 16 bases aligning to TRBD2. Germline V lookup: CDR1 GTSNPN, CDR2 SVGIG (reference sequence). The V and J ends lost 0 bases and 8 bases, in that order; junction bases with no gene match: 7. The CDR3 covers 17 residues. In nucleotides, the CDR3 is TGTGCCTGGAGTGTCCCGGGACTAGCGGGAGGGGGCGATGAGCAGTTCTTC. The encoded protein is CAWSVPGLAGGGDEQFF.

The gene calls are TRBV7-2 and TRBJ2-5; D gene uncertain. CDR3 length: 14 residues. V lost 2 bases to trimming and J lost 0 bases, with 7 bases between them. Germline assignment: CDR1 SGHTA and CDR2 FQGNSA. The DNA of the CDR3 is TGTGCCAGCAGCTTAAGGCCGTACCAAGAGACCCAGTACTTC. Translation: CASSLRPYQETQYF.

The V call is TRBV7-6, the J call TRBJ2-2; 13 positions agree with TRBD2. Germline V CDR1 and CDR2: SGHVS, FNYEAQ. This CDR3 has 15 amino acids. V lost 6 bases and J lost 6; bases outside the gene matches: 4. The CDR3 bases are TGTGCCAGCAGGGTTACTAGCGGGGGGGCCGGGGAGCTGTTTTTT. Amino acid sequence: CASRVTSGGAGELFF.

The genes are TRBV30 and TRBJ2-7; weak D call: TRBD1 (6 bases). Trimming stripped 6 bases from V and 6 bases from J, with 12 bases between. The V gene's germline CDR1 is GTSNPN and CDR2 SVGIG (reference sequence). The CDR3 sequence is 11 residues long. Written as DNA, the CDR3 is TGTGCCTGTATACAGGGCGCCGAGCAGTACTTC. Amino acids: CACIQGAEQYF.

The rearrangement joins TRBV6-6 to TRBJ1-3; 10 bases fit TRBD1. This CDR3 has 14 amino acids. Germline V CDR1 and CDR2: MNHNY, SVGAGI (reference sequence). V trimming: 7 bases; J trimming: 5 bases; junction bases outside the gene matches: 5. The CDR3 loop is CASTPGQGRNTIYF. CDR3 DNA: TGTGCCAGCACTCCGGGACAGGGGAGAAACACCATATATTTT.

The chain has TRBV16 and TRBJ1-5; D uncertain. With 0 bases removed from V and 3 bases from J, the gap between germline ends came to 6 bases. This CDR3 contains 14 residues. Germline CDR1 and CDR2: KGHSY and FQNENV. The CDR3 region has the DNA TGTGCCAGCAGCCAATCGTCCATCAATCAGCCCCAGCATTTT. Its protein product is CASSQSSINQPQHF.

This chain connects TRBV4-1 to TRBJ2-2; TRBD1 matches at 7 bases. The CDR3 is made up of 15 amino acids. The trim removed 4 bases at V and 5 bases at J, leaving 7 bases unmatched. Germline CDR1 MGHRA, CDR2 YSYEKL. CDR3 sequence (DNA): TGCGCCAGCAGCCTAAGGACAGGACCGACCGGGGAGCTGTTTTTT. It yields the protein CASSLRTGPTGELFF.

This clone was seen a few times. V is TRBV27 and J is TRBJ1-1; D unclear. CDR3 length equals 13 residues. Germline V CDR1 and CDR2: MNHEY, SMNVEV (reference sequence). V lost 8 bases and J lost 1, with 11 bases in between. The CDR3 loop reads CASGRATNTEAFF. The CDR3 DNA reads TGTGCCAGCGGCCGGGCGACGAACACTGAAGCTTTCTTT.

The V and J genes are TRBV7-2 and TRBJ2-1; 12 nucleotides agree with TRBD2. The length of the CDR3 is 16 residues. J gave up 15 bases and V 5 bases, and 17 bases lay outside the gene matches. Germline V gene sequence: CDR1 SGHTA, CDR2 FQGNSA. The CDR3 DNA is TGTGCCAGCAGCAAACAGGGAGAACTAGCGGGGGGTTATGCGTTCTTC. Translation gives CASSKQGELAGGYAFF.

This clone was detected a few times. CDR3 in DNA: TGTGCCAGCAGCCACATCCGGGACTCTCGCTATGGCTACACCTTC. Protein sequence: CASSHIRDSRYGYTF. This sequence joins TRBV6-6 and TRBJ1-2; D perhaps matches TRBD1 (5 bases). There are 15 residues in the CDR3. V was cut by 6 bases and J by 4 bases, with 18 bases left in between. Germline CDR1 reads MNHNY; CDR2 reads SVGAGI (reference sequence).

CDR3 nucleotides: TGTGCCAGCAGGCCCGGGGAGGCTACCTACAATGAGCAGTTCTTC. Protein product: CASRPGEATYNEQFF. This chain joins TRBV5-4 and TRBJ2-1, with D perhaps matching TRBD2 (6 bases). The CDR3 spans 15 residues. The germline V gene encodes CDR1 SGHNT and CDR2 YYREEE (reference sequence). V gave up 5 bases and J gave up 2 bases, with 14 bases separating them.

V is TRBV5-1 and J is TRBJ2-3; no clear D. Per the germline V gene, CDR1 is SGHRS and CDR2 is YFSETQ. The length of the CDR3 is 13 residues. V shed 4 bases and J shed 6 bases, with 12 bases lying between them. This CDR3 is CASSNGYIDTQYF. Here the CDR3 DNA reads TGCGCCAGCAGCAACGGGTATATCGATACGCAGTATTTT.

The chain employs TRBV20-1 and TRBJ1-5, with D perhaps matching TRBD1 (6 bases). The CDR3 length is 14 residues. V was pared by 3 bases and J by 2 bases, with 11 bases between. The V gene's germline CDR1 is DFQATT and CDR2 SNEGSKA (reference sequence). The CDR3 region is CSASLGAGNQPQHF. The CDR3 DNA reads as TGCAGTGCTAGTTTGGGGGCCGGCAATCAGCCCCAGCATTTT.

The CDR3: CASSPEGISSGNTIYF. In DNA form, the CDR3 reads TGTGCCAGCTCACCAGAGGGGATTAGCTCTGGAAACACCATATATTTT. J is TRBJ1-3 and V is TRBV18; weak D call: TRBD1 (5 bases). V dropped 2 bases and J dropped 0 bases, with 11 bases sitting between them. The germline V gene has CDR1 KGHSH and CDR2 LQKENI. CDR3 size: 16 residues.